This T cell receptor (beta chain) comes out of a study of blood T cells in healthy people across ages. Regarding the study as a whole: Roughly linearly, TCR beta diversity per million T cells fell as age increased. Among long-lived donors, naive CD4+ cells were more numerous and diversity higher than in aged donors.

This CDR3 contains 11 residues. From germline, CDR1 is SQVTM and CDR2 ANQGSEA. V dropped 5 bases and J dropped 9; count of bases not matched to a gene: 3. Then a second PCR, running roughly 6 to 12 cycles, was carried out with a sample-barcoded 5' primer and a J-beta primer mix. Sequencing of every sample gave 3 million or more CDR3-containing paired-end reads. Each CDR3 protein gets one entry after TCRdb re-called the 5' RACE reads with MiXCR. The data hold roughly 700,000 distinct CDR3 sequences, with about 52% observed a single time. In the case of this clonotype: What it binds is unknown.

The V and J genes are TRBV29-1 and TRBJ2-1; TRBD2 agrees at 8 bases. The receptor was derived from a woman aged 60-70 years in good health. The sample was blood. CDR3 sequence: CSVPGLGEQFF. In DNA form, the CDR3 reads TGCAGCGTTCCGGGACTAGGTGAGCAGTTCTTC.